This passage covers 5 T cell receptor beta chains from one sample sequenced in a study of CD8+ T cells in alopecia areata (dated by TCRdb to the late 2010s). Libraries came from the immunoSEQ multiplex PCR assay. RNA was extracted from all samples and reverse transcribed into cDNA, which served as template for TCR sequencing. In TCRdb, the immuneACCESS table is reduced to in-frame sequences with V and J assigned. These tables do not hold every clone; where another copy was compared, an unresolved V gene accounts for under half, and the others remain unexplained. In this sample the table shows roughly 130,000 clones, around three fifths of which occur a single time. 4.5% to 5.5% of the sample is held by the ten biggest clonotypes. The time point label on this specimen signifies: baseline before oral tofacitinib. This specimen consisted of CD4+ T cells sorted from blood, obtained at week 0. The receptor source for this set is a human donor with alopecia areata.

The V gene is TRBV2, the J gene TRBJ2-1; possibly TRBD2 for D (5 bases). The CDR3 is made up of 12 amino acids. The germline gives CDR1 SNHLY, CDR2 FYNNEI. Trimming pared 7 bases from V and 4 bases from J, leaving 8 bases between. The CDR3 reads CASTWEYNEQFF. Written as DNA, the CDR3 is TGTGCCAGCACTTGGGAGTACAATGAGCAGTTCTTC.

This clone has just a few counts. V and J are TRBV5-4 and TRBJ2-4, with 9 nucleotides matching TRBD2. The CDR3 runs 14 residues. Germline-derived CDR1 and CDR2 are SGHNT and YYREEE (reference sequence). The V gene end was trimmed by 4 bases and the J gene end by 2 bases; junction bases not matched to a gene: 1. In DNA, the CDR3 is TGTGCCAGCAGCGCGGGAGGGTCCAAAAACATTCAGTACTTC. It translates to CASSAGGSKNIQYF.

The chain is built from TRBV5-4 and TRBJ1-1; TRBD1 matches at 8 bases. The germline V gene has CDR1 SGHNT and CDR2 YYREEE (reference sequence). This CDR3 is built from 13 residues. With 4 bases clipped from V and 7 bases from J, the junction kept 6 bases outside the gene matches. CDR3 residues: CASSPGQDVEAFF. CDR3 bases: TGTGCCAGCAGCCCGGGACAGGATGTTGAAGCTTTCTTT.

CDR3 sequence: CASSLESSGTYEQYF. DNA for the CDR3: TGTGCCAGCAGCTTGGAGTCTAGCGGGACCTACGAGCAGTACTTC. The chain uses TRBV5-4 and TRBJ2-7; TRBD2 aligns across 9 bases. The V gene's germline CDR1 is SGHNT and CDR2 YYREEE (reference sequence). V shed 0 bases and J 2 bases; nucleotides not matched to a gene: 3. This CDR3 has 15 amino acids.

This chain links TRBV5-1 with TRBJ2-3; TRBD2 agrees at 8 bases. Germline-derived CDR1 and CDR2 are SGHRS and YFSETQ. The CDR3 extends over 14 amino acids. The V gene end was trimmed by 2 bases and the J gene end by 5 bases; junction bases not matched to a gene: 4. CDR3 amino acids: CASSLAGAEDTQYF. The CDR3 DNA is TGCGCCAGCAGCTTAGCGGGGGCGGAAGATACGCAGTATTTT.